This TCR beta chain was observed in a study of CD8 T cells in ankylosing spondylitis. Study conclusions and caveats: Some motif variants were previously reported in reactive arthritis synovial fluid and blood. Ankylosing spondylitis blood appeared to be characterized by a TCR beta motif of eight highly homologous variants.

V gave up 0 bases and J gave up 4 bases, with 10 bases separating them. This CDR3 is built from 14 residues. CDR1 and CDR2 (germline): GTSNPN, SVGIG (reference sequence). This clonotype has only a few counts. The antigen is undetermined. Using quantitative 5'-RACE with molecular barcodes, the authors made TCR beta libraries. TCRdb itself ran the 5' RACE reads through MiXCR, one entry per CDR3 protein. The table includes approximately 290,000 distinct CDR3 sequences, 20% detected once. The source of this sequence is a female donor with ankylosing spondylitis or in good health (not recorded which). The J gene is TRBJ1-5, the V gene TRBV30; maybe TRBD1 (6 bases). The sample comprised blood, either unsorted or a sorted T cell fraction (not recorded which). Here the CDR3 reads CAWSVGQPNQPQHF. The CDR3 nucleotides read TGTGCCTGGAGTGTTGGACAGCCTAATCAGCCCCAGCATTTT. Supplemented by reference TRBV30 and TRBJ1-5, the full variable domain reads SQTIHQWPATLVQPVGSPLSLECTVEGTSNPNLYWYRQAAGRGLQLLFYSVGIGQISSEVPQNLSASRPQDRQFILSSKKLLLSDSGFYLCAWSVGQPNQPQHFGDGTRLSIL.